This T cell receptor (beta chain) was obtained from a study of control samples from healthy donors and cancer patients. Trimming shortened V by 3 bases and J by 8 bases, and 22 bases separated the two germline ends. CDR1 and CDR2 (germline): MDHEN, SYDVKM. The CDR3 runs 17 residues. The data were produced by immunoSEQ multiplex PCR, yet TCRdb's version contains in-frame clones alone and is incomplete. The sample contains approximately 82,000 clones, 93% of which appear only once. The sequenced sample was PBMCs. The source of this sequence is a woman in her thirties or forties with lung cancer. The gene calls are TRBV28 and TRBJ1-4; weak D call: TRBD1 (6 bases). CDR3 in amino acids: CASSFGGGGRFREKLFF. CDR3 in DNA: TGTGCCAGCAGTTTCGGCGGTGGGGGCAGATTCCGGGAAAAACTGTTTTTT.